These 18 T cell receptor beta chains came from one sample sequenced in a study of human T cells and chemical hapten exposure (dated by TCRdb to the early 2020s). To prepare the library, RACE was applied. The sequencer was a NextSeq 500. TCRdb took the public reads, trimmed them with fastp at Q25, ran MiXCR for clone calling and kept in-frame beta chains. One record per CDR3 amino acid sequence lists the most common genes and DNA. This sample comprises some 330,000 distinct CDR3 sequences, around 5.5% of them detected only once. The biggest ten clones account for about 8.7% of the sample. The label giving this sample's time point can be read as: pre-sensitization, week 0. In light of the paper, this sample's treatment or condition label describes: therapeutic diphenylcyclopropenone sensitization with weekly scalp DPC. Sequencing used whole blood, obtained in connection with sensitization to the hapten diphenylcyclopropenone (DPC). The receptor source for this set is a woman between 18 and 29 years old with alopecia areata. Some clones in this sample may be carry-over from other donors' samples.

This clonotype was counted a few times. This chain links TRBV10-3 with TRBJ1-4; D not resolved. From germline, CDR1 is ENHRY and CDR2 SYGVKD. There are 15 residues in the CDR3. Trimming removed 2 bases at V and 0 bases at J, with 7 bases between. DNA for the CDR3: TGTGCCATCAGTGAGGTCCGATCAACTAATGAAAAACTGTTTTTT. It translates to CAISEVRSTNEKLFF.

The chain carries TRBV10-3 and TRBJ1-2, with D tentatively TRBD1 (5 bases). The CDR3 runs to 16 residues. Trimming took 4 bases from V and 6 from J, leaving 21 bases between them. Germline V lookup: CDR1 ENHRY, CDR2 SYGVKD. CDR3 nucleotide sequence: TGTGCCATCAGTGGGGGGACGTCCGGTACCCGCCATGGCTACACCTTC. This gives the protein CAISGGTSGTRHGYTF.

This clonotype showed up many times. This chain joins TRBV27 and TRBJ1-1; D gene unclear. CDR3 size: 16 residues. Trimming took off 0 bases at V and 0 bases at J, with 11 bases between the two ends. The V gene's germline CDR1 is MNHEY and CDR2 SMNVEV (reference sequence). In DNA form, the CDR3 reads TGTGCCAGCAGTTTATCAAGCGACCTCATGAACACTGAAGCTTTCTTT. This encodes CASSLSSDLMNTEAFF.

This clonotype was observed at least ten times. The V call is TRBV3-1, the J call TRBJ2-5, with no clear D. The CDR3 runs to 14 residues. V lost 4 bases, J lost 1 base, and 10 bases lay in between. Germline V gene data show CDR1 as LGHDT and CDR2 as YNNKEL (reference sequence). The CDR3 sequence is CASSRRAGQETQYF. CDR3 DNA sequence: TGTGCCAGCAGCCGCCGGGCCGGCCAAGAGACCCAGTACTTC.

This clonotype was seen more than once but under ten times. J is TRBJ1-2 and V is TRBV2; possible D gene TRBD1, 6 bases. CDR3 length: 12 amino acids. Germline values: CDR1 SNHLY, CDR2 FYNNEI. Trimming took off 7 bases at V and 6 bases at J, with 12 bases between the two ends. CDR3 sequence reads: CASTGQLDGYTF. CDR3 bases: TGTGCCAGCACTGGACAGCTTGATGGCTACACCTTC.

This clonotype was detected only a few times. V and J are TRBV23-1 and TRBJ2-1; weak D call: TRBD1 (6 bases). TRBV23-1 is labeled an ORF, and its function is uncertain. This CDR3 is 15 amino acids long. The V gene lost 5 bases and the J gene lost 4 bases, with 15 bases spanning the gap. CDR3 sequence: CASSYRDTKYNEQFF. In nucleotides, the CDR3 is TGCGCCAGCAGTTACCGGGACACAAAATACAATGAGCAGTTCTTC.

In its sample, this clonotype was seen a few times. This chain links TRBV9 with TRBJ1-6, with unresolved D. The CDR3 runs 15 residues. V gave up 0 bases and J gave up 6 bases, with 10 bases separating them. Looked up from germline, CDR1 is SGDLS and CDR2 is YYNGEE. The CDR3 loop is CASSVENRGNSPLHF. CDR3 nucleotide sequence: TGTGCCAGCAGCGTAGAAAATCGGGGTAATTCACCCCTCCACTTT.

This sequence joins TRBV2 and TRBJ1-1, with D unresolved. This CDR3 is 13 amino acids long. The V gene's germline CDR1 is SNHLY and CDR2 FYNNEI. V was clipped by 11 bases and J by 0 bases, with 13 bases between them. As DNA, the CDR3 is TGTGCCGGGAGATTAGGAGTGAACACTGAAGCTTTCTTT. This gives the protein CAGRLGVNTEAFF.

This clonotype occurred many times. The chain recombines TRBV28 with TRBJ1-2; TRBD1 matches at 7 bases. Germline CDR1 MDHEN, CDR2 SYDVKM. CDR3 size: 14 residues. V lost 0 bases, J lost 2 bases, and 0 bases stayed unmatched. The CDR3 DNA sequence: TGTGCCAGCAGTTTATGGGGACAGAACTATGGCTACACCTTC. Protein sequence: CASSLWGQNYGYTF.

This clonotype was seen a few times. The V and J genes are TRBV20-1 and TRBJ2-7; D is undetermined. Germline V lookup: CDR1 DFQATT, CDR2 SNEGSKA (reference sequence). The germline V and J ends were trimmed by 3 bases and 3 bases, with 9 bases remaining between them. The CDR3 has 12 amino acids. The CDR3 here is CSASPRNYEQYF. The CDR3 DNA reads as TGCAGTGCTAGTCCCCGCAACTACGAGCAGTACTTC.

The chain uses TRBV5-1 and TRBJ1-5; D is undetermined. V was pared by 4 bases and J by 2 bases, with 22 bases between. Germline CDR1 SGHRS, CDR2 YFSETQ. CDR3 size: 18 residues. Here the CDR3 DNA reads TGCGCCAGCAGCCGGTTCTCCGGCGACCGGAGGGGCAATCAGCCCCAGCATTTT. The encoded protein is CASSRFSGDRRGNQPQHF.

A word on this clonotype: A junction boundary mismatches the germline segment, possibly from a read error. The V call is TRBV20-1, the J call TRBJ1-1; 8 bases map to TRBD1. Germline CDR1 reads DFQATT; CDR2 reads SNEGSKA (reference sequence). This CDR3 contains 14 residues. Here the CDR3 reads CCARGQGARQEAFF. The CDR3 region has the DNA TGCTGTGCTAGAGGACAGGGCGCGAGGCAGGAAGCTTTCTTT.

J is TRBJ2-5 and V is TRBV9, with D maybe TRBD1 (6 bases). The CDR3 is 15 residues long. Trimming took off 3 bases at V and 5 bases at J, with 17 bases between the two ends. Germline loops: CDR1 SGDLS, CDR2 YYNGEE. CDR3 sequence: CASSASWGPEETQYF. For the CDR3, the DNA is TGTGCCAGCAGCGCGTCGTGGGGGCCGGAGGAGACCCAGTACTTC.

The chain carries TRBV12-3 or TRBV12-4 and TRBJ2-3; TRBD2 agrees at 12 bases. V dropped 4 bases and J dropped 4; count of bases not matched to a gene: 9. This CDR3 is 17 amino acids long. CDR3 in amino acids: CASSSHLAGGPADTQYF. For the CDR3, the DNA is TGTGCCAGCAGTTCGCATCTAGCGGGGGGGCCGGCAGATACGCAGTATTTT.

There are many counts of this clonotype. This sequence joins TRBV5-5 and TRBJ1-4; no clear D. From germline, CDR1 is SGHKS and CDR2 YYEKEE (reference sequence). The CDR3 consists of 13 residues. V lost 4 bases and J lost 6, with 10 bases in between. The CDR3 protein is CASSPDTDEKLFF. The CDR3 DNA sequence: TGTGCCAGCAGCCCAGACACGGATGAAAAACTGTTTTTT.

This clonotype was counted a few times. The chain joins TRBV9 to TRBJ2-2; the D is unclear. Trimming took off 0 bases at V and 0 bases at J, with 9 bases between the two ends. Per germline, CDR1 SGDLS and CDR2 YYNGEE. The CDR3 is made up of 16 amino acids. The DNA of the CDR3 is TGTGCCAGCAGCGTAGGGGTTTCTCCGAACACCGGGGAGCTGTTTTTT. This translates into CASSVGVSPNTGELFF.

This clonotype has only a few counts. The chain recombines TRBV9 with TRBJ2-3; D remains ambiguous. The CDR3 length is 14 residues. The V gene lost 2 bases and the J gene lost 4 bases, with 11 bases spanning the gap. CDR1 and CDR2 (germline): SGDLS, YYNGEE. CDR3 bases: TGTGCCAGCAGCGTCCCCCAGATGGCAGATACGCAGTATTTT. This encodes CASSVPQMADTQYF.

This clonotype was counted between two and nine times. J is TRBJ2-7 and V is TRBV28; 8 bases fit TRBD1. Unmatched junction bases numbered 7, after V lost 7 bases and J lost 2 bases. This CDR3 has 14 amino acids. Germline-derived CDR1 and CDR2 are MDHEN and SYDVKM. CDR3 sequence: CASTPGTGPYEQYF. CDR3 DNA: TGTGCCAGCACCCCCGGGACAGGACCCTACGAGCAGTACTTC. Complete variable domain (other parts from reference TRBV28 and TRBJ2-7): DVKVTQSSRYLVKRTGEKVFLECVQDMDHENMFWYRQDPGLGLRLIYFSYDVKMKEKGDIPEGYSVSREKKERFSLILESASTNQTSMYLCASTPGTGPYEQYFGPGTRLTVT.